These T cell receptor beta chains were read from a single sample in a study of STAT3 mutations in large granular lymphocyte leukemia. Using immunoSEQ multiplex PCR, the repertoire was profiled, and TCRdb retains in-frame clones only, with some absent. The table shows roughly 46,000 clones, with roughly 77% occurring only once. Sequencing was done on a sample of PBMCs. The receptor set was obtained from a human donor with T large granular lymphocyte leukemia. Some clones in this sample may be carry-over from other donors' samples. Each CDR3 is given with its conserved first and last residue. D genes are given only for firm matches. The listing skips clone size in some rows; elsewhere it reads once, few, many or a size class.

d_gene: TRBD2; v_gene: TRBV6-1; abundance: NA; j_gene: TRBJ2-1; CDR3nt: TGTGCCAGCAGTGAAGTGGGGGGGGGTTACAATGAGCAGTTCTTC; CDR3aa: CASSEVGGGYNEQFF
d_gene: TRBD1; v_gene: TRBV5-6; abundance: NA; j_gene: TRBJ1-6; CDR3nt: TGTGCCAGCAGCTTTGCGACAGGGGATTCACCCCTCCACTTT; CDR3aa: CASSFATGDSPLHF
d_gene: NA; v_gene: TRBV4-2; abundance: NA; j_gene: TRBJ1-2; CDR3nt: TGTGCCAGCAGCCAAGAGATAGGGGCCCGGTTAGGTGGCTACACCTTC; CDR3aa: CASSQEIGARLGGYTF
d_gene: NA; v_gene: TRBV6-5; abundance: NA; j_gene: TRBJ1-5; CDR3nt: TGTGCCAGCAGCGCCCGGACAGAGCAGCCCCAGCATTTT; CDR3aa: CASSARTEQPQHF
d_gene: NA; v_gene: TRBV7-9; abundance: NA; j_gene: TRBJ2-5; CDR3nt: TGTGCCAGCAGCTTAGTTGGGGTCCAAGAGACCCAGTACTTC; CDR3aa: CASSLVGVQETQYF
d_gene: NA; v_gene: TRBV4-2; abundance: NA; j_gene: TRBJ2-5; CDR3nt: TGTGCCAGCAGCCAAGAAGGTTTCGTAGAGACCCAGTACTTC; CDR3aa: CASSQEGFVETQYF
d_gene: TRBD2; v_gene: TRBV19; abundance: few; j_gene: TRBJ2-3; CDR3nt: TGTGCCAGTAGTCTCAGCGGGGGGGACACAGATACGCAGTATTTT; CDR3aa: CASSLSGGDTDTQYF
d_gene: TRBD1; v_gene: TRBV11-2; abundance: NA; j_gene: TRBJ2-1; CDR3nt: TGTGCCAGCAGCTTAGGACAGGGTGCTTACAATGAGCAGTTCTTC; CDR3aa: CASSLGQGAYNEQFF
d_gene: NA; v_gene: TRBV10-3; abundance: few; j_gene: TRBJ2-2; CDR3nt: TGTGCCATCGGTGATTTCAACACCGGGGAGCTGTTTTTT; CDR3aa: CAIGDFNTGELFF
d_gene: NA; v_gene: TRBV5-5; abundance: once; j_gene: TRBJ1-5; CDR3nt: TGTGCCAGCAGCTTGGGGCTGGGTATGAGCAATCAGCCCCAGCATTTT; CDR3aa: CASSLGLGMSNQPQHF
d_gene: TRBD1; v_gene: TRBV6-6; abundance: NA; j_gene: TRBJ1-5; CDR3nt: TGTGCCAGCAGGGAACAGGGGGCTAATCAGCCCCAGCATTTT; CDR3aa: CASREQGANQPQHF
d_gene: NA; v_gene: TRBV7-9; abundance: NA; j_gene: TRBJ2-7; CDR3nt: TGTGCCAGCAGCTTCTCCTACGAGCAGTACTTC; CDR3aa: CASSFSYEQYF
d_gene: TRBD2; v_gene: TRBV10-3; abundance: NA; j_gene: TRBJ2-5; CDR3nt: TGTGCCATCAGTTGGACTAGCGGAGAGACCCAGTACTTC; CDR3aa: CAISWTSGETQYF
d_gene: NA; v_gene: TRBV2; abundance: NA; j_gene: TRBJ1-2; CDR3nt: TGTGCCAGCAGTGCCAGGGACTATGGCTACACCTTC; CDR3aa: CASSARDYGYTF
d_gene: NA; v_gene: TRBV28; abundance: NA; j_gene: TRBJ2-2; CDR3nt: TGTGCCAGCAGCCGATTAATGCCCCAAAACACCGGGGAGCTGTTTTTT; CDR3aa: CASSRLMPQNTGELFF
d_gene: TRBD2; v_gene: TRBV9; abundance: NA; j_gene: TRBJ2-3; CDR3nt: TGTGCCAGCAGCGTCCGGGGGGGCACAGATACGCAGTATTTT; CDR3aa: CASSVRGGTDTQYF
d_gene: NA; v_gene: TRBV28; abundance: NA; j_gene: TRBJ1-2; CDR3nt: TGTGCCAGCAGTCAGTATGGCTACACCTTC; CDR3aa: CASSQYGYTF
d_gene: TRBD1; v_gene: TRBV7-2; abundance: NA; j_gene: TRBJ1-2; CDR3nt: TGTGCCAGCAGCTTGACAGGGGACGGCTACACCTTC; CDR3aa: CASSLTGDGYTF
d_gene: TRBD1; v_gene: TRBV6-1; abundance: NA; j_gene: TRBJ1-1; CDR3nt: TGTGCCAGCAGTGGACAGGGCTTTGGCACTGAAGCTTTCTTT; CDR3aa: CASSGQGFGTEAFF
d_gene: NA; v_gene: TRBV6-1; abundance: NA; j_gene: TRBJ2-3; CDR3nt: TGTGCCAGCGGGGTGGGTGGACCAGATACGCAGTATTTT; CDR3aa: CASGVGGPDTQYF
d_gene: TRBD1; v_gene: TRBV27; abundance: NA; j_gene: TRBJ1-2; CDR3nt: TGTGCCACCAAAGAAGGGGGCGGCAACTATGGCTACACCTTC; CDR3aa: CATKEGGGNYGYTF
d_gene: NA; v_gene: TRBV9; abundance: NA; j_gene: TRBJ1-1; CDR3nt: TGTGCCAGCAGCCCCCTGGGATCCGTCATGAACACTGAAGCTTTCTTT; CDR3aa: CASSPLGSVMNTEAFF
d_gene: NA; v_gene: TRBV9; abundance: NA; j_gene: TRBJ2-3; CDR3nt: TGTGCCCCTCGCCGGTCAGATACGCAGTATTTT; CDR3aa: CAPRRSDTQYF
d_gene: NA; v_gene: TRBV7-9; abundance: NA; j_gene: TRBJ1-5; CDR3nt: TGTGCCAGCAGCTTAGGATCGGGGGGCAGCAATCAGCCCCAGCATTTT; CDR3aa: CASSLGSGGSNQPQHF
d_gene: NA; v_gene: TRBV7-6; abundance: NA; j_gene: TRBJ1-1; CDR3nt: TGTGCCAGCAGCTTAGTTTCCGGGGTGAACACTGAAGCTTTCTTT; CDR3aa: CASSLVSGVNTEAFF
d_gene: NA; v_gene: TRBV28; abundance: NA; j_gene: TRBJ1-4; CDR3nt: TGTGCCAGCAGTTCCTTGGGGGGCAGAATGTTGGAACTGTTTTTT; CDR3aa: CASSSLGGRMLELFF
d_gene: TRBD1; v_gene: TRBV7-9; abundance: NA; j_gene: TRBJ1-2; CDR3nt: TGTGCCAGCACCCTGGGACAGGCGGACTCATCCGAAGGCTACACCTTC; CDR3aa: CASTLGQADSSEGYTF
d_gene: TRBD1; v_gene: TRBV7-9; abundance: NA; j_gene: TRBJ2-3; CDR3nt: TGTGCCAGCAGCCGGGGACAGGGTGGAGATACGCAGTATTTT; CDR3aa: CASSRGQGGDTQYF
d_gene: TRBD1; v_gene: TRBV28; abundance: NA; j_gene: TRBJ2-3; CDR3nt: TGTGCCAGCAGTGACCCCGGACAGGGGGCGGCGGGAGATACGCAGTATTTT; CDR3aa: CASSDPGQGAAGDTQYF
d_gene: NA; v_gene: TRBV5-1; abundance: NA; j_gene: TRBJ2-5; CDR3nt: TGCGCCAGCAACCTACGACAGCCCCAAGAGACCCAGTACTTC; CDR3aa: CASNLRQPQETQYF
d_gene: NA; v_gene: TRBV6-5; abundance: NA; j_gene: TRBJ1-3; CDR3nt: TGTGCCAGCAGTAAAATAGCCTCTGGAAACACCATATATTTT; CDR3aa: CASSKIASGNTIYF
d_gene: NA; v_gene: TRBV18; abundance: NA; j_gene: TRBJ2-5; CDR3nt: TGTGCCAGCTCACCAGATCGTCAAGAGACCCAGTACTTC; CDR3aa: CASSPDRQETQYF
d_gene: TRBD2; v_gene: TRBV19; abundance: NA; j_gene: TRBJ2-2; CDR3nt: TGTGCCAGTAGTCCCGGACTAGCGGGGCCCTTGACCGGGGAGCTGTTTTTT; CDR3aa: CASSPGLAGPLTGELFF
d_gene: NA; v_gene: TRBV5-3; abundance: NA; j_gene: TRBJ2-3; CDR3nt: TGTGCCAGAAGCTCGGACACTTATCCCACAGATACGCAGTATTTT; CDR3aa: CARSSDTYPTDTQYF
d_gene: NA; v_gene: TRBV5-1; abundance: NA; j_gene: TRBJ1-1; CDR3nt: TGCGCCAGCAGCCCTACAGGGACCACTGAAGCTTTCTTT; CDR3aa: CASSPTGTTEAFF
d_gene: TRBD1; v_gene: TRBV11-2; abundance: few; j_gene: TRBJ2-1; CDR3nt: TGTGCCAGCAGACTTCCGGGACAGAATTACAATGAGCAGTTCTTC; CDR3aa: CASRLPGQNYNEQFF
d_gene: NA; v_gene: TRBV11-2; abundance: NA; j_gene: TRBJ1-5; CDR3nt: TGTGCCAGCAGCTTTGGGGGGAGCAATCAGCCCCAGCATTTT; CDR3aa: CASSFGGSNQPQHF
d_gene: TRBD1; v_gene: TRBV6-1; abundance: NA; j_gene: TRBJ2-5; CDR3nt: TGTGCCAGCAGTGAAGCGGCCGGGACAGGGGGGAAGACCCAGTACTTC; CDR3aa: CASSEAAGTGGKTQYF
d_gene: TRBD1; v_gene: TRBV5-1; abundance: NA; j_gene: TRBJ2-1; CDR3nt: TGCGCCAGCAGCCCGGGCGACAGGGGGCGATGGAATGAGCAGTTCTTC; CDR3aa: CASSPGDRGRWNEQFF
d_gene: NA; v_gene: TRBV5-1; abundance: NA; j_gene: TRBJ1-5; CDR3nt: TGCGCCAGCAGCTGGGACGTAAATCAGCCCCAGCATTTT; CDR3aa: CASSWDVNQPQHF
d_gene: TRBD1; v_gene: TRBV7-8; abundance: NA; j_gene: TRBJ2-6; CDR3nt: TGTGCCAGCAGCAGAGACAGGGTTGGGGCCAACGTCCTGACTTTC; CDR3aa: CASSRDRVGANVLTF
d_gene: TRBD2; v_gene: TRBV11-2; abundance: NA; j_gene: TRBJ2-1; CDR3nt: TGTGCCAGCCATAGCGGGGGGAACAATGAGCAGTTCTTC; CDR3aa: CASHSGGNNEQFF
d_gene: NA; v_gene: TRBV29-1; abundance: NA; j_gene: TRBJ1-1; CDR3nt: TGCAGCGTTGGAGTCATGAACACTGAAGCTTTCTTT; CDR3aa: CSVGVMNTEAFF
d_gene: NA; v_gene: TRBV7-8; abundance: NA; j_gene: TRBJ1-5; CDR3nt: TGTGCCAGCAGCCCGGCGGGAACCTATAGCAATCAGCCCCAGCATTTT; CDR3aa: CASSPAGTYSNQPQHF
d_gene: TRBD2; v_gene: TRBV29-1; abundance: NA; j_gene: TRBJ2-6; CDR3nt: TGCAGCGTAGCCCCTCCGGGGGGGATTCTTACTTTC; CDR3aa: CSVAPPGGILTF